Below, 18 T cell receptor beta chains from the same sample are listed, as sequenced in a study of OX40 agonist ivuxolimab in advanced cancers. Measured with immunoSEQ multiplex PCR; TCRdb has only the in-frame clones, and not every one. This repertoire shows roughly 100,000 clones, about 85% found once; its top ten account for 3% to 4.5%. Source: CD4+ or CD8+ T cells sorted from blood, taken in a trial of the OX40 agonist ivuxolimab. All receptors derive from an adult with an advanced solid tumor such as melanoma, head and neck, liver or kidney cancer.

The chain links TRBV5-1 to TRBJ2-5; D remains unclear. In germline, CDR1 is SGHRS, CDR2 YFSETQ. Between the trimmed V and J ends, which lost 4 bases and 2 bases, there was a span of 9 bases. There are 13 residues in the CDR3. The CDR3 nucleotides read TGCGCCAGCAGCGTTAGCAGACAAGAGACCCAGTACTTC. It specifies CASSVSRQETQYF.

This clone was observed once. The chain joins TRBV28 to TRBJ2-1; possible D gene TRBD1, 5 bases. This CDR3 spans 14 amino acids. Germline V gene lookup returns CDR1 MDHEN and CDR2 SYDVKM. Trimming removed 6 bases from V and 0 bases from J, with 9 bases in between. Written as DNA, the CDR3 is TGTGCCAGCAGGGGGCCGAGCTCCTACAATGAGCAGTTCTTC. Protein product: CASRGPSSYNEQFF.

The rearrangement joins TRBV21-1 to TRBJ2-1; the table calls TRBD2, which could not be checked here. TRBV21-1 is marked as a pseudogene. The CDR3 runs to 18 residues. The CDR3 protein is CASSKSAGVAGGQNEQFF. The DNA for the CDR3 is TGTGCCAGCAGCAAAAGTGCGGGAGTAGCGGGAGGGCAGAATGAGCAGTTCTTC.

J is TRBJ2-2 and V is TRBV2, with unresolved D. CDR1 is SNHLY and CDR2 is FYNNEI in the germline V gene. With 1 base removed from V and 6 bases from J, the gap between germline ends came to 15 bases. The CDR3 length is 16 residues. This CDR3 is CASSEGGSLSSGELFF. As DNA, the CDR3 is TGTGCCAGCAGTGAAGGGGGTTCGCTTTCTTCCGGGGAGCTGTTTTTT.

The genes are TRBV27 and TRBJ2-3; 11 bases agree with TRBD2. The CDR3 has 19 amino acids. V lost 4 bases, J lost 0 bases, and 12 bases stayed unmatched. Germline assignment: CDR1 MNHEY and CDR2 SMNVEV (reference sequence). CDR3 DNA sequence: TGTGCCAGCAGTTCTAGGCGGACTAGCGGGCCCTTCAGCACAGATACGCAGTATTTT. The encoded protein is CASSSRRTSGPFSTDTQYF.

This rearrangement joins TRBV28 to TRBJ2-7; D is ambiguous. The V end lost 6 bases, the J end lost 3 bases, and 12 bases lay between the germline ends. The length of the CDR3 is 13 residues. Germline CDR1 reads MDHEN; CDR2 reads SYDVKM. CDR3: CASSPGGLYEQYF. The CDR3 coding sequence is TGTGCCAGCAGCCCCGGTGGCCTCTACGAGCAGTACTTC.

This chain links TRBV19 with TRBJ2-7, with D perhaps matching TRBD1 (6 bases). Trimming stripped 4 bases from V and 7 bases from J, with 23 bases between. Looked up from germline, CDR1 is LNHDA and CDR2 is SQIVND (reference sequence). CDR3 size: 16 residues. This chain's CDR3 is CASSTVGTQVTYEQYF. The CDR3 DNA reads as TGTGCCAGTAGTACCGTCGGGACACAGGTAACTTATGAGCAGTACTTC.

The chain joins TRBV5-4 to TRBJ2-7; D may be TRBD2 (6 bases). The germline CDR1 and CDR2 sequences are SGHNT and YYREEE (reference sequence). V gave up 5 bases and J gave up 1 base, with 19 bases separating them. CDR3 length equals 16 residues. CDR3 amino acids: CASRQAPGTDSYEQYF. The DNA of the CDR3 is TGTGCCAGCAGACAAGCCCCCGGGACTGATTCCTACGAGCAGTACTTC.

The gene calls are TRBV28 and TRBJ2-3; 14 bases match TRBD2. Trimming took 5 bases from V and 8 from J; bases not matched to a gene: 3. The CDR3 is 14 residues long. Germline V gives CDR1 MDHEN, CDR2 SYDVKM. In DNA form, the CDR3 reads TGTGCCAGCAGTAAGGGACTAGCGGGAGTTACGCAGTATTTT. Protein product: CASSKGLAGVTQYF.

A single count supports this clone. The J gene is TRBJ2-5, the V gene TRBV5-1; D remains unclear. This CDR3 contains 15 residues. Germline CDR1 is SGHRS and CDR2 is YFSETQ. The V end lost 0 bases, the J end lost 5 bases, and 14 bases lay between the germline ends. CDR3 DNA: TGCGCCAGCAGCTTGGCCGGAGCCCAGGCTGAGACCCAGTACTTC. Encoded protein: CASSLAGAQAETQYF.

This clone was recorded only once. The rearrangement uses TRBV9 and TRBJ2-3, with D hard to call. Trimming stripped 5 bases from V and 3 bases from J, with 10 bases between. The CDR3 covers 13 residues. CDR1 and CDR2 from the germline V gene are SGDLS and YYNGEE. The DNA of the CDR3 is TGTGCCAGCAGGGCTGCGGATACAGATACGCAGTATTTT. This encodes CASRAADTDTQYF.

The V call is TRBV6-5, the J call TRBJ2-7, with a tentative D call TRBD1 (5 bases). Germline CDR1 and CDR2: MNHEY and SVGAGI. V lost 6 bases and J lost 4, with 7 bases in between. The CDR3 loop spans 11 amino acids. The CDR3 loop is CASRAGYEQYF. Here the CDR3 DNA reads TGTGCCAGCAGAGCAGGGTACGAGCAGTACTTC.

This rearrangement joins TRBV9 to TRBJ2-2; no clear D gene. Trimming removed 1 base at V and 1 base at J, with 17 bases between. This CDR3 spans 18 amino acids. The germline CDR1 and CDR2 sequences are SGDLS and YYNGEE. The CDR3 sequence: CASSVRMERWENTGELFF. CDR3 nucleotide sequence: TGTGCCAGCAGCGTAAGAATGGAGCGCTGGGAGAACACCGGGGAGCTGTTTTTT.

The chain employs TRBV4-1 and TRBJ2-5; D is unclear. V gave up 0 bases and J gave up 5 bases, with 10 bases separating them. The CDR3 loop spans 14 amino acids. Looked up from germline, CDR1 is MGHRA and CDR2 is YSYEKL. The CDR3 loop reads CASSQDQAVETQYF. The CDR3 nucleotides are TGCGCCAGCAGCCAAGATCAGGCCGTTGAGACCCAGTACTTC.

The chain links TRBV7-9 to TRBJ2-7; D not certain. The germline CDR1 and CDR2 sequences are SEHNR and FQNEAQ (reference sequence). The CDR3 consists of 14 residues. Trimming took off 1 base at V and 0 bases at J, with 7 bases between the two ends. The DNA for the CDR3 is TGTGCCAGCAGCTTAGGTGTAGCCTCCTACGAGCAGTACTTC. Encoded protein: CASSLGVASYEQYF.

On this clone: At one boundary the junction diverges from the germline segment, which might be a read error. The rearrangement joins TRBV19 to TRBJ2-3, with 9 bases identical to TRBD2. CDR1 LNHDA and CDR2 SQIVND come from the germline V gene (reference sequence). CDR3 length equals 15 residues. The CDR3 loop reads CASSSPGTSKDTQYF. CDR3 nucleotides: TGTGCCAGTAGCAGCCCCGGGACTAGCAAAGATACGCAGTATTTT.

The chain combines TRBV6-5 with TRBJ1-3; no reliable D call. This CDR3 has 15 amino acids. Trimming left V 2 bases short and J 0 bases short, with 8 bases between. The germline CDR1 and CDR2 sequences are MNHEY and SVGAGI. CDR3 region: CASSYGSHSGNTIYF. CDR3 bases: TGTGCCAGCAGTTACGGCAGTCACTCTGGAAACACCATATATTTT.

The gene calls are TRBV28 and TRBJ2-3; 7 bases match TRBD1. Germline CDR1 and CDR2: MDHEN and SYDVKM. The trim removed 6 bases at V and 0 bases at J, leaving 3 bases unmatched. The CDR3 contains 14 residues. The CDR3 DNA follows: TGTGCCAGCAGCAGGGACAGTAGCACAGATACGCAGTATTTT. This sequence encodes CASSRDSSTDTQYF.